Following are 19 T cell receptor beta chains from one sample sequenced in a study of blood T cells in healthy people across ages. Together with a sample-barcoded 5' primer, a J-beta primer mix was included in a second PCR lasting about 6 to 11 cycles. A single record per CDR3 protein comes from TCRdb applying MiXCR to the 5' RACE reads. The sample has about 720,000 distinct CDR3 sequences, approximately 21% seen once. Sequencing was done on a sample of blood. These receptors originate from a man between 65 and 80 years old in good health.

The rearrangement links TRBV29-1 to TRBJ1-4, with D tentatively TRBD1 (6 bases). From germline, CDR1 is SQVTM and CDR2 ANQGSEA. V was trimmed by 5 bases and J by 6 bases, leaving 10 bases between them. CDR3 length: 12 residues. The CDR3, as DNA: TGCAGCGTTCCAGGGGAGGATGAAAAACTGTTTTTT. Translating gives CSVPGEDEKLFF.

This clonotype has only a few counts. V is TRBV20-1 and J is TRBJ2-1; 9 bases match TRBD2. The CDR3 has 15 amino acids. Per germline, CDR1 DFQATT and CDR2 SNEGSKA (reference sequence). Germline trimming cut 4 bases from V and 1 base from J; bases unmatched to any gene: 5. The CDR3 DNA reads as TGCAGTGCTACCCCTAGCGGGATATCCTACAATGAGCAGTTCTTC. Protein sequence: CSATPSGISYNEQFF.

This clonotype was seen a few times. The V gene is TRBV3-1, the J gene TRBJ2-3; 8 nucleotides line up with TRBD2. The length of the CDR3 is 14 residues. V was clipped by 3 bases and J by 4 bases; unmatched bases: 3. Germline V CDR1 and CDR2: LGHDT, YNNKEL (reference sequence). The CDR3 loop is CASSHERGPDTQYF. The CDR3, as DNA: TGTGCCAGCAGCCACGAGCGGGGGCCAGATACGCAGTATTTT.

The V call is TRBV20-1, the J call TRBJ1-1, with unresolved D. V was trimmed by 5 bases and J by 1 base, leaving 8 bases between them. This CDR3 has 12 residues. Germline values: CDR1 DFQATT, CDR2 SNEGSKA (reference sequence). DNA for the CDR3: TGCAGTGCTTTCCACAGGAACACTGAAGCTTTCTTT. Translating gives CSAFHRNTEAFF.

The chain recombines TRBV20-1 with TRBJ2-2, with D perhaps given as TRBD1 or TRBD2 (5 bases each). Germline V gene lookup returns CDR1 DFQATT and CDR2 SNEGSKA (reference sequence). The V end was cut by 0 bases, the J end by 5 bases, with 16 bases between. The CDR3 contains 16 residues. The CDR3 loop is CSARDVGGGRTGELFF. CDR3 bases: TGCAGTGCTAGAGACGTAGGTGGGGGTAGGACCGGGGAGCTGTTTTTT.

In DNA, the CDR3 is TGTGCCAGCAGTACGGGACTAGCGGGGGGAAATGAGCAGTTCTTC. As protein: CASSTGLAGGNEQFF. This chain joins TRBV12-3 or TRBV12-4 and TRBJ2-1, with TRBD2 identical over 15 bases. The CDR3 is 15 amino acids. V shed 5 bases and J 7 bases; nucleotides not matched to a gene: 3.

Here the CDR3 DNA reads TGTGCCACCGGACAGGGCGGTTACGAGCAGTACTTC. This gives the protein CATGQGGYEQYF. The rearrangement uses TRBV19 and TRBJ2-7, with 8 nucleotides matching TRBD1. This CDR3 is 12 amino acids long. V trimming: 10 bases; J trimming: 4 bases; junction bases outside the gene matches: 6. Germline values: CDR1 LNHDA, CDR2 SQIVND (reference sequence).

The CDR3 loop reads CASSLSSGTETQYF. CDR3 in DNA: TGTGCCAGCAGCTTGTCTAGCGGGACGGAGACCCAGTACTTC. V gene TRBV5-4 combines with J gene TRBJ2-5; 9 nucleotides line up with TRBD2. V shed 1 base, J shed 5 bases, and the junction held 3 bases outside the gene matches. This CDR3 comprises 14 residues. The germline gives CDR1 SGHNT, CDR2 YYREEE (reference sequence).

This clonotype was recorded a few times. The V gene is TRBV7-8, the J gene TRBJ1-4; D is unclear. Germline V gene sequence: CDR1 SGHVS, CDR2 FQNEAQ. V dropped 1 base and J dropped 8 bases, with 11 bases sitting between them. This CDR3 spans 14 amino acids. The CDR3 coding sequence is TGTGCCAGCAGCTTAGTGTGGGCACAGGAAAAACTGTTTTTT. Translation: CASSLVWAQEKLFF.

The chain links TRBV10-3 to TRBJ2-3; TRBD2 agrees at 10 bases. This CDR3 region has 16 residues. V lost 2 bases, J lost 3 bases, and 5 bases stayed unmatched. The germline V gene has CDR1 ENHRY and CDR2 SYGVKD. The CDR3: CAISETTSGYTDTQYF. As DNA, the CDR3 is TGTGCCATCAGTGAGACGACTAGCGGGTATACAGATACGCAGTATTTT.

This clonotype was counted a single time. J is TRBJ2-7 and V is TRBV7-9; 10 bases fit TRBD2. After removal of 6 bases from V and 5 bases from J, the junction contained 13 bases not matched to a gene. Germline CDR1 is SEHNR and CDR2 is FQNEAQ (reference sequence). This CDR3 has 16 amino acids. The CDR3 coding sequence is TGTGCCAGCAGTTTCCAAACCGGGACTAGCGCCGACGAGCAGTACTTC. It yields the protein CASSFQTGTSADEQYF.

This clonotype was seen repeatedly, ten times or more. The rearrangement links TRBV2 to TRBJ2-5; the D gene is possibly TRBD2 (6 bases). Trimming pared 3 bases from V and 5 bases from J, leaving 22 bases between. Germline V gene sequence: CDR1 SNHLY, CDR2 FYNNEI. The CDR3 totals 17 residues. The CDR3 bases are TGTGCCAGCAGTGAGGGGGGTAAACTAGCCGCCGGGGAGACCCAGTACTTC. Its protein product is CASSEGGKLAAGETQYF.

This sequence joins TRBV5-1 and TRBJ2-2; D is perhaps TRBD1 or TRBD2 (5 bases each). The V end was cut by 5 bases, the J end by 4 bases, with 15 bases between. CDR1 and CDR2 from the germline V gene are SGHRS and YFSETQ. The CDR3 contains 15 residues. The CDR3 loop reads CASRTGTYPTGELFF. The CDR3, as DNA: TGCGCCAGCAGAACCGGGACCTATCCCACCGGGGAGCTGTTTTTT.

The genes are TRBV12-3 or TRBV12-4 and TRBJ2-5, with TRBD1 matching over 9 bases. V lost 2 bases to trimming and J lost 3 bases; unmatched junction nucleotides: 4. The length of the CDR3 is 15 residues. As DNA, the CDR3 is TGTGCCAGCAGTTTACACAGGGGGCGCGAAGAGACCCAGTACTTC. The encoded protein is CASSLHRGREETQYF.

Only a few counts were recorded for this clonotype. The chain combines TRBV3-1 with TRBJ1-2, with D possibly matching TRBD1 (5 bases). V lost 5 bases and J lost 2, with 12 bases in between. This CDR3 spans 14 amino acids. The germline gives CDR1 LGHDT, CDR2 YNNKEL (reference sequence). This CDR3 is CASSGQGYNYGYTF. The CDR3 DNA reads TGTGCCAGCAGCGGGCAGGGTTACAACTATGGCTACACCTTC.

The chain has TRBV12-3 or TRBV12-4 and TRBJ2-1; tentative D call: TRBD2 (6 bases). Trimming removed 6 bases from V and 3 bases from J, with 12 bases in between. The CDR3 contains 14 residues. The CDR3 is CASRRGTNYNEQFF. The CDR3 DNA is TGTGCCAGCAGACGCGGGACGAACTACAATGAGCAGTTCTTC.

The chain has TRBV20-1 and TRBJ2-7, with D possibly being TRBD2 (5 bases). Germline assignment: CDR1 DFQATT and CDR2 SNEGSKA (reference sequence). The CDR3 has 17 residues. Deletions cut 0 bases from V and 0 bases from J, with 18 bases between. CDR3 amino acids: CSARDREPEGSSYEQYF. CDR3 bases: TGCAGTGCTAGAGATCGTGAACCCGAGGGAAGCTCCTACGAGCAGTACTTC.

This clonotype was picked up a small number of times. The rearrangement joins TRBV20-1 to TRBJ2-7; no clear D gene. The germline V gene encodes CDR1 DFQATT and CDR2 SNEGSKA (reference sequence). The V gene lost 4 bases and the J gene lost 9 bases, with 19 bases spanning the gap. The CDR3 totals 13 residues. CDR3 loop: CSATGVDLIGQYV. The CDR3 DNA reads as TGCAGTGCTACGGGTGTTGATTTAATAGGGCAGTACGTC.

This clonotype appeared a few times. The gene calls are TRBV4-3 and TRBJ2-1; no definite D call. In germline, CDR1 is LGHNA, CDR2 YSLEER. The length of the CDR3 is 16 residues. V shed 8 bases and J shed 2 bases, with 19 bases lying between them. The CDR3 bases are TGCGCCAGCTCTTGGGCCTTTAAGGTGCCCTACAATGAGCAGTTCTTC. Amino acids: CASSWAFKVPYNEQFF.